A selection of T cell receptor beta chains follows, all from one sample in a study of Graves' ophthalmopathy and Graves' hyperthyroidism. In TCRdb, the multiplex PCR reads were re-called with MiXCR into one record per CDR3 protein. The table records 200,000 to 250,000 distinct CDR3 sequences, 20% to 25% of them present only once. The sample taken for sequencing was peripheral blood. These receptors all stem from a woman aged 45-59 years with Graves' ophthalmopathy. Each CDR3 is given without its conserved first and last residue. The D gene is left open where the match is weak.

V,D,CDR3
TRBV20-1,-,SARDLGPSYNSPLH
TRBV7-2,-,ASSLASEFLNSPLH
TRBV6-5,TRBD2,ASSYSGSGRGLNIQY
TRBV19,TRBD1,ASNPDRGLNYGYT
TRBV29-1,-,SVDRLEPEAF
TRBV7-7,TRBD2,ASSSVAGGLTGELF
TRBV20-1,-,SAARGAPETQY
TRBV6-1,-,ASSEVSQETQY
TRBV28,-,ASSSFGGGTDTQY
TRBV29-1,-,SVGRSGLAYEQY
TRBV6-1,-,ASSEDRRAYLFEQY
TRBV20-1,-,SAYDKNTEAF
TRBV18,-,ASSSQGSGLNTEAF
TRBV6-1,-,ASRKYLAGPSSYEQY
TRBV12-3/TRBV12-4,TRBD1,ASSFRGQESSYNSPLH
TRBV11-1,-,ASSSAGIGLGTEAF
TRBV6-1,-,ASSEQDLTLQETQY
TRBV11-1,-,ASSASLTGEVHEQY
TRBV11-3,-,ASSPRSNSYEQY
TRBV6-1,TRBD1,ASRQTGTGTFYEQY
TRBV28,-,ASSVGNSPLH
TRBV6-5,TRBD2,ASRRTSGPGELF
TRBV28,-,ASSLGHRNQPQH
TRBV19,TRBD2,ASSIDPPGLAGAGEQY